This paragraph covers one T cell receptor beta chain sequence. Its antigen is as yet unknown. Other DNA sequences in the sample encode the same CDR3. Clones were read by immunoSEQ multiplex PCR, and TCRdb kept only the in-frame ones, dropping some. The sample shows about 2.3 million clones, 80% to 95% of them seen only once. Germline lookup yields CDR1 SEHNR and CDR2 FQNEAQ (reference sequence). With 1 base removed from V and 0 bases from J, the gap between germline ends came to 1 base. The CDR3 length is 13 residues. This record belongs to a study of shared clonotypes between healthy human individuals. Overall study: Plates per donor: three CD4 naive, three CD4 memory, two CD8 naive, one CD8 memory.

Study outcomes and limitations: Some clonotypes were shared by all four sorted-subset donors, while others were not shared. The non-shared ones had lower generation probabilities than the shared ones. It was observed that 5% to 6% of naive CD4 clonotypes were shared across a few donors.

The material sequenced was naive CD4+ T cells from PBMCs. Subset specified: CD45RA+ positively selected. The clonotype was recovered from a man aged 18 to 30 in good health. Some clones in this sample may be carry-over from other donors' samples. The chain recombines TRBV7-9 with TRBJ1-3; D not certain. The CDR3 here is CASSLGSGNTIYF. The CDR3 DNA reads TGTGCCAGCAGCTTAGGCTCTGGAAACACCATATATTTT.